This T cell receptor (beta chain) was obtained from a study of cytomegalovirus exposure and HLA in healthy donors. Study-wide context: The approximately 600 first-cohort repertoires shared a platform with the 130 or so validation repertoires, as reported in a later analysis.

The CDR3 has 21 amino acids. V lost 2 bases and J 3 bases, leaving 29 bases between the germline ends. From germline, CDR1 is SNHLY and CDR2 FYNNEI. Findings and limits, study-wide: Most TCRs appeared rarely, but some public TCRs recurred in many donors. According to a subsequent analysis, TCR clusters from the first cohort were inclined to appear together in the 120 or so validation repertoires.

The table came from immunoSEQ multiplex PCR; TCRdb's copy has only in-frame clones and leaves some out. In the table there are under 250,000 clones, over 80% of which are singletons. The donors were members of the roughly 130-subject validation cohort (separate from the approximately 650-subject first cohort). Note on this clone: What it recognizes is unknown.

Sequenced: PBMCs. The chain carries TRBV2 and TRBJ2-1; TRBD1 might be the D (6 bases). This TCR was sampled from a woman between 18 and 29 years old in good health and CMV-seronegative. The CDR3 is CASSEPLNLQARGSGYNEQFF. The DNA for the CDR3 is TGTGCCAGCAGTGAACCCCTGAACTTACAGGCCAGGGGATCAGGCTACAATGAGCAGTTCTTC. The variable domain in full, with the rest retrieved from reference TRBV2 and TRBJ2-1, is EPEVTQTPSHQVTQMGQEVILRCVPISNHLYFYWYRQILGQKVEFLVSFYNNEISEKSEIFDDQFSVERPDGSNFTLKIRSTKLEDSAMYFCASSEPLNLQARGSGYNEQFFGPGTRLTVL.